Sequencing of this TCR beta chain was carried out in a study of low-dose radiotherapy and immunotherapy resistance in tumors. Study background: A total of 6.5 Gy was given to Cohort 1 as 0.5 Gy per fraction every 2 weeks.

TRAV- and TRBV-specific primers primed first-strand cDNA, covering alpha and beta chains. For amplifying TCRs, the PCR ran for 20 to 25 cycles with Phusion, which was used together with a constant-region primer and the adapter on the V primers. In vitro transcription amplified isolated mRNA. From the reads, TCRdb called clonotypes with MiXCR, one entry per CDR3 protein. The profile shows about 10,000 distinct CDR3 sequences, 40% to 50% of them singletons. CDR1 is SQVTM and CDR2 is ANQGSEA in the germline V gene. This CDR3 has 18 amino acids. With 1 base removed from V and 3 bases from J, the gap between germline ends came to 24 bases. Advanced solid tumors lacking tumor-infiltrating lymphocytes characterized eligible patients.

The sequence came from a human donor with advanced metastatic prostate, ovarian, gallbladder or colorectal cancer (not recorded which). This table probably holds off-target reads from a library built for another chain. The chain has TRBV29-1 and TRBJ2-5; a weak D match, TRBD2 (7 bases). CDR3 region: CSVEGRLGFGGAKETQYF. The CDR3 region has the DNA TGCAGCGTTGAAGGCAGGCTTGGATTTGGGGGGGCAAAAGAGACCCAGTACTTC.